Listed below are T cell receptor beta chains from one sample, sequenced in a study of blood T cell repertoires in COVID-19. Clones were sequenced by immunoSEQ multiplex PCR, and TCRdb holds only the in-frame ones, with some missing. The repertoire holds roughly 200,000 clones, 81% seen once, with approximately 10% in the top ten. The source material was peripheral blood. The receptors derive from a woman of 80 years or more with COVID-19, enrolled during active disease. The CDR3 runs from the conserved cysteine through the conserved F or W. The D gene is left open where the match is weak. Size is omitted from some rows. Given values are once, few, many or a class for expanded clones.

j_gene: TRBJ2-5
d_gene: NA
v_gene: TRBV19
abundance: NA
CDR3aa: CASCSQGRQETQYF
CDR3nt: TGTGCCAGCTGCTCCCAGGGAAGGCAAGAGACCCAGTACTTC

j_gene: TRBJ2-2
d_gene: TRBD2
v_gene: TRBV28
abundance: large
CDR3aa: CASSPTSGNTGELFF
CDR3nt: TGTGCCAGCAGCCCCACTAGCGGGAACACCGGGGAGCTGTTTTTT

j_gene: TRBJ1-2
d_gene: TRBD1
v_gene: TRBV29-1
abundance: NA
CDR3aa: CSVERTRDRGYGYTF
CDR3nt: TGCAGCGTTGAACGGACCCGGGACAGGGGATATGGCTACACCTTC

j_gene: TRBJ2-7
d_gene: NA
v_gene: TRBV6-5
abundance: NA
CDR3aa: CASSYSSPGDKQYF
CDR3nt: TGTGCCAGCAGTTACTCGAGTCCAGGGGATAAGCAGTACTTC

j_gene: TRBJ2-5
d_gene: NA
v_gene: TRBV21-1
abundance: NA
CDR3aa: CASSKALHYKETQYF
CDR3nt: TGTGCCAGCAGCAAAGCGCTGCACTATAAAGAGACCCAGTACTTC

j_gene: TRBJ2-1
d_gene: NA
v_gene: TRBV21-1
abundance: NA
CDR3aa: CASSKGPQSYNEQFF
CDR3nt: TGTGCCAGCAGCAAAGGACCACAGAGTTACAATGAGCAGTTCTTC

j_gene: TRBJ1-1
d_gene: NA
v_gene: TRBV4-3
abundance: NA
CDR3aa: CASSQDWRVPNTEAFF
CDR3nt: TGCGCCAGCAGCCAAGATTGGAGGGTCCCGAACACTGAAGCTTTCTTT

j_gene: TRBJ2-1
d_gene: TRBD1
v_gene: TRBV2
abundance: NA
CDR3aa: CASLQDRGNNEQFF
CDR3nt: TGTGCCAGCCTCCAGGACAGGGGCAACAATGAGCAGTTCTTC

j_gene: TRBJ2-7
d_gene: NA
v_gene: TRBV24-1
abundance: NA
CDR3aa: CATSATGGNPYEQYF
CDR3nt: TGTGCCACCAGCGCTACGGGGGGCAACCCCTACGAGCAGTACTTC

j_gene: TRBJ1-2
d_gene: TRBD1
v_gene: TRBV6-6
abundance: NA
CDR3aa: CASSWTGTGGDGYTF
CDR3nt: TGTGCCAGCAGTTGGACCGGGACAGGGGGCGATGGCTACACCTTC

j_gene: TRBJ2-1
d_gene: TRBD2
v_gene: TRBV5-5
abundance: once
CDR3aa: CASSQAGAYNEQFF
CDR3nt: TGTGCCAGCAGCCAGGCGGGGGCCTACAATGAGCAGTTCTTC

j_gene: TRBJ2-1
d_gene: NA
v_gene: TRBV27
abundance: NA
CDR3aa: CASMGGNEQFF
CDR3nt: TGTGCCAGCATGGGCGGGAATGAGCAGTTCTTC

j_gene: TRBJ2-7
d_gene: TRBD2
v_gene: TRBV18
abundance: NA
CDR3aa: CASSPEPTSHEQYF
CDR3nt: TGTGCCAGCTCACCAGAGCCGACTAGCCACGAGCAGTACTTC

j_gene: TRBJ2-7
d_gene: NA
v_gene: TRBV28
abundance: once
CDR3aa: CASSFPRYEQYF
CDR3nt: TGTGCCAGCAGTTTCCCCCGCTACGAGCAGTACTTC

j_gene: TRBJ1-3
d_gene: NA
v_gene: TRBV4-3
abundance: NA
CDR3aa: CASSPTPGAGNTIYF
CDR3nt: TGCGCCAGCAGCCCCACCCCAGGGGCTGGAAACACCATATATTTT

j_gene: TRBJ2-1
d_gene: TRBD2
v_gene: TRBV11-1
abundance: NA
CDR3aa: CASSLGLAGVIEQFF
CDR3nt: TGTGCCAGCAGCCTCGGGCTAGCGGGAGTCATTGAGCAGTTCTTC

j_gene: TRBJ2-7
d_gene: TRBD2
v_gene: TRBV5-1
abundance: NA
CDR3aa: CASSVEGLAGVHEQYF
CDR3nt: TGCGCCAGCAGCGTGGAGGGGCTAGCGGGAGTCCACGAGCAGTACTTC

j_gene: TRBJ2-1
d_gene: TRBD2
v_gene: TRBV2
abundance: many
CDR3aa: CASCTGTSSYNEQFF
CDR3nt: TGTGCCAGCTGCACCGGGACTAGCTCCTACAATGAGCAGTTCTTC

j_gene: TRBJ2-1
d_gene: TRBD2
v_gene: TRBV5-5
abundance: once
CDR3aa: CASSFLAGPNNEQFF
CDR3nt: TGTGCCAGCAGCTTTCTAGCGGGACCAAACAATGAGCAGTTCTTC

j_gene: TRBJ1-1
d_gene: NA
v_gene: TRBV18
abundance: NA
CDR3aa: CASSMGQNTEAFF
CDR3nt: TGTGCCAGCTCGATGGGACAGAACACTGAAGCTTTCTTT

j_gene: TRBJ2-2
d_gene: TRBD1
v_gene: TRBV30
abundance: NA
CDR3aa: CAWSVLQGAAGELFF
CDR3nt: TGTGCCTGGAGTGTCCTCCAGGGGGCTGCCGGGGAGCTGTTTTTT

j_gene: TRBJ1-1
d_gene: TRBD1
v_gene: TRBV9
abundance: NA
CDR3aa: CASSQRGQGITEAFF
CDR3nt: TGTGCCAGCAGCCAGCGGGGACAGGGGATCACTGAAGCTTTCTTT

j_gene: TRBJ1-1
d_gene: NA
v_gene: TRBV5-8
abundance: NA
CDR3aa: CASSFWPGDTEAFF
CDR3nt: TGTGCCAGCAGCTTTTGGCCAGGGGACACTGAAGCTTTCTTT

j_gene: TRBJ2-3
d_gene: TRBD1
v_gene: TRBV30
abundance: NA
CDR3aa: CAWGRGQGGPDTQYF
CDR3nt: TGTGCCTGGGGCCGGGGACAGGGAGGCCCAGATACGCAGTATTTT

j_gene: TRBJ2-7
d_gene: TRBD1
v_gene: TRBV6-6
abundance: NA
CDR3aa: CASSPRPGTGDYEQYF
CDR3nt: TGTGCCAGCAGTCCAAGGCCGGGGACAGGGGACTACGAGCAGTACTTC

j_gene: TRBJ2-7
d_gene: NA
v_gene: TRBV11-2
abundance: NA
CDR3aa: CASSLRFREYLYEQYF
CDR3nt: TGTGCCAGCAGCTTACGCTTTCGGGAGTATCTCTACGAGCAGTACTTC

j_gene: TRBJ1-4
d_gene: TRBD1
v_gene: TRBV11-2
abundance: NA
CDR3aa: CASSLGDRVEEKLFF
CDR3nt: TGTGCCAGCAGCTTAGGAGACAGGGTTGAGGAAAAACTGTTTTTT

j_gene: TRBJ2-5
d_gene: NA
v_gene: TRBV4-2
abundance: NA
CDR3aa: CASSQDWPVNQETQYF
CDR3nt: TGTGCCAGCAGCCAAGACTGGCCAGTTAACCAAGAGACCCAGTACTTC

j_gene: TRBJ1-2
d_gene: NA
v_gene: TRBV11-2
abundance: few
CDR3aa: CASSSTLIYTF
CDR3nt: TGTGCCAGCAGCTCGACACTGATCTACACCTTC

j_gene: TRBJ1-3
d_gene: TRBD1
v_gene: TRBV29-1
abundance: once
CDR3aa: CSGGGGGGNTIYF
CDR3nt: TGCAGTGGGGGCGGAGGGGGCGGAAACACCATATATTTT

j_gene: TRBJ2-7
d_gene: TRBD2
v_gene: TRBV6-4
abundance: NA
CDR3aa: CASRKREGLGEQYF
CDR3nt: TGTGCCAGCAGAAAGCGGGAGGGCCTGGGCGAGCAGTACTTC

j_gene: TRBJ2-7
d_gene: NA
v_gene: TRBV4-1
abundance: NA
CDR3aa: CASSQASGPLYEQYF
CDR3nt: TGCGCCAGCAGCCAAGCCAGCGGGCCCCTTTACGAGCAGTACTTC

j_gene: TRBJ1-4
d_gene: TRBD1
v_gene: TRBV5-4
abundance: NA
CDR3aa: CASSPGQGREKLFF
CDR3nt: TGTGCCAGCAGCCCGGGACAGGGGAGGGAAAAACTGTTTTTT

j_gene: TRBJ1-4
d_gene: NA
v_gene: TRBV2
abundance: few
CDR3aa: CASSGGGGGEKLFF
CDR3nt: TGTGCCAGCAGCGGCGGGGGGGGTGGTGAAAAACTGTTTTTT

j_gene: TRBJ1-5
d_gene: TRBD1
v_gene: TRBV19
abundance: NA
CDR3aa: CASNIQGSNNQPQHF
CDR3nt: TGTGCCAGTAACATACAGGGGAGTAACAATCAGCCCCAGCATTTT

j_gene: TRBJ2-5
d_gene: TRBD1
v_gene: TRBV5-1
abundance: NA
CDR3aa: CASSLQGLEETQYF
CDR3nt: TGCGCCAGCAGCTTACAGGGGCTTGAGGAGACCCAGTACTTC

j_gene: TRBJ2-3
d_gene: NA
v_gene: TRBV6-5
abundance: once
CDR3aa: CASSSGGADTQYF
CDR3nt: TGTGCCAGCAGTTCGGGGGGCGCAGATACGCAGTATTTT

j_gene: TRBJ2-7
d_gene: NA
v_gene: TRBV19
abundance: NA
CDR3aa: CASSIGPGGIYEQYF
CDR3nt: TGTGCCAGTAGTATAGGACCAGGGGGGATCTACGAGCAGTACTTC

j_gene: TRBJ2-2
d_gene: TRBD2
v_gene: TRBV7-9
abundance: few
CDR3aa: CASSSSGGAVTGELFF
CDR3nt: TGTGCCAGCAGCTCTAGCGGGGGGGCTGTTACCGGGGAGCTGTTTTTT

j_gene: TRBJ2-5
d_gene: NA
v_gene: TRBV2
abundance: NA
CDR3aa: CASSEIRGETQYF
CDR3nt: TGTGCCAGCAGTGAGATTCGGGGTGAGACCCAGTACTTC

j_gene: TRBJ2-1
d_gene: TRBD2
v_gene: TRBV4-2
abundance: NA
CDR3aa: CASSQGTSGTIDNEQFF
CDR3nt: TGTGCCAGCAGCCAAGGTACTAGCGGGACCATCGACAATGAGCAGTTCTTC

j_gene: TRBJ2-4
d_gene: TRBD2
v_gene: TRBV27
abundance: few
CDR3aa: CASSLGTNQNIQYF
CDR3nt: TGTGCCAGCAGTCTTGGGACTAACCAAAACATTCAGTACTTC

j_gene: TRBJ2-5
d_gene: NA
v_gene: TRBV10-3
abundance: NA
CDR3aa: CAISGQVKETQYF
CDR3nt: TGTGCCATCAGTGGACAGGTCAAAGAGACCCAGTACTTC

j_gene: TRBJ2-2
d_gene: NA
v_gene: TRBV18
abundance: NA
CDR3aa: CASSPGLGGVTGELFF
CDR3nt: TGTGCCAGCTCACCAGGACTAGGGGGTGTCACCGGGGAGCTGTTTTTT

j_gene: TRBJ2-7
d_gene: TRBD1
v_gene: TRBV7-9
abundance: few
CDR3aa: CASSLAGQGRGSYEQYF
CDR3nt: TGTGCCAGCAGCTTAGCCGGACAGGGTAGGGGCTCCTACGAGCAGTACTTC

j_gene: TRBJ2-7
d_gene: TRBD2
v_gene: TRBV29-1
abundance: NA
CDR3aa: CSVTSGSSYEQYF
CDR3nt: TGCAGCGTCACTAGCGGGAGCTCCTACGAGCAGTACTTC

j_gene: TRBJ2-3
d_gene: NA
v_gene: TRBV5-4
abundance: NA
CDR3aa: CASASTFPGITDTQYF
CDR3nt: TGTGCCAGCGCTTCTACTTTCCCAGGGATCACAGATACGCAGTATTTT

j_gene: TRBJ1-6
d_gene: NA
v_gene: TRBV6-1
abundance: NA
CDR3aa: CASSEGGGPLDNSPLHF
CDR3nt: TGTGCCAGCAGTGAAGGAGGTGGCCCATTGGATAATTCACCCCTCCACTTT